Below, 6 T cell receptor beta chains from the same sample are listed, as sequenced in a study of cytomegalovirus exposure and HLA in healthy donors. Only in-frame clones appear in the TCRdb table, and some are missing; sequencing was by immunoSEQ multiplex PCR. Of over 100,000 clones listed, 80% to 90% are singletons. The sample comprised PBMCs. The receptors here all came from a woman in her late teens or twenties in good health and CMV-seronegative.

The chain combines TRBV27 with TRBJ2-3; TRBD2 agrees at 16 bases. Unmatched junction bases numbered 8, after V lost 4 bases and J lost 7 bases. The CDR3 extends over 17 amino acids. CDR1 is MNHEY and CDR2 is SMNVEV in the germline V gene (reference sequence). CDR3 residues: CASSSPGLAGGPYTQYF. Here the CDR3 DNA reads TGTGCCAGCAGTTCGCCGGGACTAGCGGGGGGGCCCTATACGCAGTATTTT.

This clone was seen a single time. The chain carries TRBV9 and TRBJ2-5; tentatively, D is TRBD2 (7 bases). The V end was cut by 1 base, the J end by 1 base, with 11 bases between. Germline CDR1 is SGDLS and CDR2 is YYNGEE. The CDR3 has 15 residues. The CDR3 spells CASSVRGAVQETQYF. Written as DNA, the CDR3 is TGTGCCAGCAGCGTACGGGGGGCGGTCCAAGAGACCCAGTACTTC.

The chain has TRBV6-1 and TRBJ2-2; 9 bases match TRBD1. CDR1 and CDR2 from the germline V gene are MNHNS and SASEGT. Losses at the gene ends were 6 bases for V and 6 bases for J; bases not matched to a gene: 8. The CDR3 covers 15 residues. CDR3 in amino acids: CASSTGGAGSGELFF. The CDR3, as DNA: TGTGCCAGCAGCACAGGGGGCGCCGGTTCCGGGGAGCTGTTTTTT.

CDR3 sequence: CASSLADYPSYEQYF. The DNA for the CDR3 is TGTGCCAGCAGCTTGGCCGACTACCCCTCCTACGAGCAGTACTTC. The chain links TRBV5-5 to TRBJ2-7, with D tentatively TRBD2 (5 bases). Germline-derived CDR1 and CDR2 are SGHKS and YYEKEE (reference sequence). V was shortened by 0 bases and J by 0 bases, with 10 bases between the two germline ends. CDR3 length equals 15 residues. The variable domain in full, completed from reference TRBV5-5 and TRBJ2-7, reads DAGVTQSPTHLIKTRGQQVTLRCSPISGHKSVSWYQQVLGQGPQFIFQYYEKEERGRGNFPDRFSARQFPNYSSELNVNALLLGDSALYLCASSLADYPSYEQYFGPGTRLTVT.

The chain uses TRBV2 and TRBJ1-6; unclear D gene. Trimming removed 5 bases from V and 0 bases from J, with 8 bases in between. Germline V CDR1 and CDR2: SNHLY, FYNNEI. The CDR3 consists of 15 residues. The DNA of the CDR3 is TGTGCCAGCAGTCGATCCAGCTCCTATAATTCACCCCTCCACTTT. This sequence encodes CASSRSSSYNSPLHF.

The rearrangement joins TRBV4-1 to TRBJ2-5; possible D gene TRBD2, 6 bases. Germline CDR1 and CDR2: MGHRA and YSYEKL. The CDR3 covers 15 residues. The V end lost 3 bases, the J end lost 2 bases, and 13 bases lay between the germline ends. The CDR3 loop is CASSQGGGAQETQYF. The CDR3 region has the DNA TGCGCCAGCAGCCAGGGTGGAGGGGCACAAGAGACCCAGTACTTC.